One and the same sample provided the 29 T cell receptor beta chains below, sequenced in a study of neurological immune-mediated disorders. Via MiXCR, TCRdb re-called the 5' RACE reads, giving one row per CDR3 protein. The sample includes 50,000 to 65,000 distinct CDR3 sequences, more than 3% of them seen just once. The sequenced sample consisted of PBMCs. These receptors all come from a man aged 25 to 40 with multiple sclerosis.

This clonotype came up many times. CDR3 sequence (DNA): TGTGCCAGCAGCCAACTAGCGGGACCCGTTAATACGCAGTATTTT. It codes for CASSQLAGPVNTQYF. This chain uses TRBV7-6 with TRBJ2-3; 10 nucleotides align to TRBD2. V shed 5 bases and J 7 bases; nucleotides not matched to a gene: 9. This CDR3 has 15 amino acids. Germline V CDR1 and CDR2: SGHVS, FNYEAQ.

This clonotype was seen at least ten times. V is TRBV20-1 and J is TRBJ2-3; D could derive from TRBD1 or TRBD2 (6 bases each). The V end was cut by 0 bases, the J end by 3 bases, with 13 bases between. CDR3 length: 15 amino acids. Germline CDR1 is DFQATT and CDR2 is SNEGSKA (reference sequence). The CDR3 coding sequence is TGCAGTGCTAGAGATACCGGGGGCCAGACAGATACGCAGTATTTT. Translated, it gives CSARDTGGQTDTQYF.

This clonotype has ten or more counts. The CDR3 reads CASSSGVGVYEQYF. The CDR3 DNA is TGTGCCAGCAGCTCAGGGGTGGGAGTTTACGAGCAGTACTTC. The V gene is TRBV11-2, the J gene TRBJ2-7; a weak D match, TRBD1 (6 bases). CDR1 and CDR2 (germline): SGHAT, FQNNGV. The V end lost 4 bases, the J end lost 4 bases, and 14 bases lay between the germline ends. The length of the CDR3 is 14 residues.

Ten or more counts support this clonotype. This chain's CDR3 is CASSLTGQNNEQFF. The CDR3 DNA follows: TGCGCCAGCAGCTTAACTGGCCAGAACAATGAGCAGTTCTTC. The V and J genes are TRBV5-1 and TRBJ2-1; no definite D call. The CDR3 contains 14 residues. The germline V gene encodes CDR1 SGHRS and CDR2 YFSETQ. V dropped 2 bases and J dropped 5 bases, with 11 bases sitting between them.

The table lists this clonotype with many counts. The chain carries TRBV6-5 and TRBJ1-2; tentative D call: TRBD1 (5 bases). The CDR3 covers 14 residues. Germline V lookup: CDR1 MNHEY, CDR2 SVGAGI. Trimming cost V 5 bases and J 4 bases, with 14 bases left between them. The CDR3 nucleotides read TGTGCCAGCAGTACTAAGGGACGGAGCTATGGCTACACCTTC. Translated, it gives CASSTKGRSYGYTF.

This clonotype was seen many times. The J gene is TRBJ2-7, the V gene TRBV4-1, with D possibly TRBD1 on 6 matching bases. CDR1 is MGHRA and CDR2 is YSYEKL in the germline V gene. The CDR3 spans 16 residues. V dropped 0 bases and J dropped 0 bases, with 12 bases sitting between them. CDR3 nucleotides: TGCGCCAGCAGCCAAGAACAGGGTATGGCCTCCTACGAGCAGTACTTC. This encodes CASSQEQGMASYEQYF.

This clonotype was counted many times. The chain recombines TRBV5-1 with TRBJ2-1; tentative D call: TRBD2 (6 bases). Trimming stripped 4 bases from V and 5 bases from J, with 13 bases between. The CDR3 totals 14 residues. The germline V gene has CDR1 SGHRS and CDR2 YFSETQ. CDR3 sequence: CASSGGDEHNEQFF. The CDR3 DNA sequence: TGCGCCAGCAGCGGCGGGGACGAACACAATGAGCAGTTCTTC.

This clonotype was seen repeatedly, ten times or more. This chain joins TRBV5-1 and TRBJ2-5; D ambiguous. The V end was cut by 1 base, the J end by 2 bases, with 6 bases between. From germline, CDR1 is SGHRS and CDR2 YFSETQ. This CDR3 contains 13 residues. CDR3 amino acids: CASSLRKQETQYF. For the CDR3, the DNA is TGCGCCAGCAGCTTGCGTAAACAAGAGACCCAGTACTTC.

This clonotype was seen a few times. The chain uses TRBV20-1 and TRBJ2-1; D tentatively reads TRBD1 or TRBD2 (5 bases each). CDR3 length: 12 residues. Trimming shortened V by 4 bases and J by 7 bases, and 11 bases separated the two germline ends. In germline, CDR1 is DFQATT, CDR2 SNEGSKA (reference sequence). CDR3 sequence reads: CSATGPPNEQFF. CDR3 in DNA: TGCAGTGCTACGGGGCCCCCGAATGAGCAGTTCTTC.

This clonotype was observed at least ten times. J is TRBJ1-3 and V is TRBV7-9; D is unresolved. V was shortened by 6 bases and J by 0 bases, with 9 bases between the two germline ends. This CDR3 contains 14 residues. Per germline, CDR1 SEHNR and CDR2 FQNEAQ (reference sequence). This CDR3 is CASRRDTSGNTIYF. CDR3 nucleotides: TGTGCCAGCAGACGTGACACCTCTGGAAACACCATATATTTT.

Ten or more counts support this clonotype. Here the CDR3 reads CASSLGTSGRVYNEQFF. The CDR3 DNA follows: TGCGCCAGCAGCCTCGGGACTAGCGGGAGGGTCTACAATGAGCAGTTCTTC. The rearrangement links TRBV5-1 to TRBJ2-1, with 16 bases aligning to TRBD2. Germline-derived CDR1 and CDR2 are SGHRS and YFSETQ. The CDR3 sequence is 17 residues long. V trimming: 4 bases; J trimming: 3 bases; junction bases outside the gene matches: 4. Full variable domain (missing parts from reference TRBV5-1 and TRBJ2-1): KAGVTQTPRYLIKTRGQQVTLSCSPISGHRSVSWYQQTPGQGLQFLFEYFSETQRNKGNFPGRFSGRQFSNSRSEMNVSTLELGDSALYLCASSLGTSGRVYNEQFFGPGTRLTVL.

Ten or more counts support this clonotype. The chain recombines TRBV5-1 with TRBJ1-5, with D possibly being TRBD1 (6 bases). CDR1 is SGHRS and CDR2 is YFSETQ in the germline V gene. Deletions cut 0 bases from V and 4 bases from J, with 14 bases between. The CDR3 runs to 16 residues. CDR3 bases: TGCGCCAGCAGCTTGGGGGCCGGGGGGCGGAATCAGCCCCAGCATTTT. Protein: CASSLGAGGRNQPQHF. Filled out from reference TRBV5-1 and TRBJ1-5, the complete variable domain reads KAGVTQTPRYLIKTRGQQVTLSCSPISGHRSVSWYQQTPGQGLQFLFEYFSETQRNKGNFPGRFSGRQFSNSRSEMNVSTLELGDSALYLCASSLGAGGRNQPQHFGDGTRLSIL.

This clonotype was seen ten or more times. This CDR3 is CASSSPGTGELFF. As DNA, the CDR3 is TGTGCCAGCAGCTCACCGGGGACCGGGGAGCTGTTTTTT. The rearrangement links TRBV7-6 to TRBJ2-2; maybe TRBD2 (5 bases). The germline CDR1 and CDR2 sequences are SGHVS and FNYEAQ. There are 13 residues in the CDR3. V lost 4 bases and J 5 bases, leaving 8 bases between the germline ends.

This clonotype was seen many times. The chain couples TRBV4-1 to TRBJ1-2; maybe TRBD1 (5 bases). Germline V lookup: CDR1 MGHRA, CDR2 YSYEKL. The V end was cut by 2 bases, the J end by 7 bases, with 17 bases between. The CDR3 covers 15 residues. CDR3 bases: TGCGCCAGCAGCCAACCCTTGGTGGGGGACTCTGGCTACACCTTC. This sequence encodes CASSQPLVGDSGYTF.

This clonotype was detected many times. CDR3 in DNA: TGCAGTGCTAGACCACTGGGCGAGTACAATGAGCAGTTCTTC. Protein product: CSARPLGEYNEQFF. The chain carries TRBV20-1 and TRBJ2-1; D is ambiguous. The germline CDR1 and CDR2 sequences are DFQATT and SNEGSKA (reference sequence). The CDR3 is 14 amino acids. The V end was cut by 2 bases, the J end by 4 bases, with 12 bases between.

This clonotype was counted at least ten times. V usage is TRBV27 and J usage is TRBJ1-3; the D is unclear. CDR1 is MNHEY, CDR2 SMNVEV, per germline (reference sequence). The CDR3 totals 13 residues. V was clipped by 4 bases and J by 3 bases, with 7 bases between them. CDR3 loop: CASSSSIGNTIYF. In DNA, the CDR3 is TGTGCCAGCAGTTCCTCAATTGGAAACACCATATATTTT.

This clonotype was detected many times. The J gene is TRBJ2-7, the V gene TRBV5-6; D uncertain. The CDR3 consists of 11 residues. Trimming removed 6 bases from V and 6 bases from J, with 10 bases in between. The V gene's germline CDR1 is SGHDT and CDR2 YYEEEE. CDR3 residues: CASTLKGEQYF. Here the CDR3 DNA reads TGTGCCAGCACCCTAAAGGGCGAGCAGTACTTC. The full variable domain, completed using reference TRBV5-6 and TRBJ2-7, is DAGVTQSPTHLIKTRGQQVTLRCSPKSGHDTVSWYQQALGQGPQFIFQYYEEEERQRGNFPDRFSGHQFPNYSSELNVNALLLGDSALYLCASTLKGEQYFGPGTRLTVT.

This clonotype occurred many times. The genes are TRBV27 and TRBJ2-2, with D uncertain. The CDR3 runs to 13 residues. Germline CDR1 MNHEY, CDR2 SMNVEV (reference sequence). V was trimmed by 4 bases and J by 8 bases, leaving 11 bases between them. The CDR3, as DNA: TGTGCCAGCAGTTGGCAGACGAAAGGGGAGCTGTTTTTT. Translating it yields CASSWQTKGELFF.

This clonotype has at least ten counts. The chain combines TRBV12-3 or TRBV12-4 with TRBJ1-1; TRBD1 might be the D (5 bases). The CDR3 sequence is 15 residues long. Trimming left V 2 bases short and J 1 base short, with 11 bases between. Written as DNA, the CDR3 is TGTGCCAGCAGTTTAACCTCCGGACAGAACACTGAAGCTTTCTTT. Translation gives CASSLTSGQNTEAFF.

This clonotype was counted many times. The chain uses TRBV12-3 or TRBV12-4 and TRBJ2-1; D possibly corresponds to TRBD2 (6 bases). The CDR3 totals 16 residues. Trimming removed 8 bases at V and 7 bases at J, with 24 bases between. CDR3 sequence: CASQTLPFGGINEQFF. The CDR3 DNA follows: TGTGCCAGCCAAACCCTCCCTTTTGGGGGGATAAATGAGCAGTTCTTC.

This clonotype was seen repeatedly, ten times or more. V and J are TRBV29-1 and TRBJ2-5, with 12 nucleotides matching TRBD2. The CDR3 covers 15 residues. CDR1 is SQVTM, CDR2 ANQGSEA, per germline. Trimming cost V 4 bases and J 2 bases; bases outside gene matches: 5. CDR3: CSVARTSGAQETQYF. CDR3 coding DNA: TGCAGCGTTGCCCGGACTAGCGGGGCGCAAGAGACCCAGTACTTC.

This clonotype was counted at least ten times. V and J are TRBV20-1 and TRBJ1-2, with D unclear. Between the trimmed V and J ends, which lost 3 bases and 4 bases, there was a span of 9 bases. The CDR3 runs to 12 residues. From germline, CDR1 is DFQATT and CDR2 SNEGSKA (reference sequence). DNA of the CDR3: TGCAGTGCTAGCCCTGACTCCTATGGCTACACCTTC. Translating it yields CSASPDSYGYTF.

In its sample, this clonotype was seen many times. The CDR3 DNA reads TGTGCCAGCAGCCAAGCAGCGGGTCGGACTGAAGCTTTCTTT. It specifies CASSQAAGRTEAFF. The chain couples TRBV3-1 to TRBJ1-1; D unresolved. V lost 1 base and J lost 5, with 11 bases in between. The CDR3 is 14 residues long. Germline V gene sequence: CDR1 LGHDT, CDR2 YNNKEL (reference sequence).

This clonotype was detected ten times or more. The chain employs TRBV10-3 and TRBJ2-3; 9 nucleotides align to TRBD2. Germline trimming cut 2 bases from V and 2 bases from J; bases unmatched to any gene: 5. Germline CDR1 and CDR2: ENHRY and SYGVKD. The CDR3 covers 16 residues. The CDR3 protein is CAISERSSGNTDTQYF. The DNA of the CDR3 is TGTGCCATCAGTGAGAGGTCTAGCGGGAACACAGATACGCAGTATTTT.

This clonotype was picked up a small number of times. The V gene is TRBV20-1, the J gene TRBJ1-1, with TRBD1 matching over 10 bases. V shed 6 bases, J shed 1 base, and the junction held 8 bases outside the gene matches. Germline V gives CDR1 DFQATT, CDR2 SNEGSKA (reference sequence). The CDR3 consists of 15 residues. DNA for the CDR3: TGCAGTGCGGAAGACAGGGGGCGCGGGAACACTGAAGCTTTCTTT. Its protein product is CSAEDRGRGNTEAFF.

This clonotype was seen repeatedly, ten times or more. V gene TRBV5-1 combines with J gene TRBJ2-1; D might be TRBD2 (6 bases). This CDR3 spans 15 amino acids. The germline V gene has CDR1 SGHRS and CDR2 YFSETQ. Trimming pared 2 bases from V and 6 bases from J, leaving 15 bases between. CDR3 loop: CASSFSGRPGNEQFF. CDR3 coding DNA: TGCGCCAGCAGCTTTAGCGGACGTCCCGGCAATGAGCAGTTCTTC.

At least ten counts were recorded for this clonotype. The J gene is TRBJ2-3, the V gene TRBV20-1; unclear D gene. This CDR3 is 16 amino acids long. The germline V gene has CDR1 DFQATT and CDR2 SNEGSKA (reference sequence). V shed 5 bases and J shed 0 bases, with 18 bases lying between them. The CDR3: CSAPLPPTRSTDTQYF. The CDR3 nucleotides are TGCAGTGCTCCCCTACCTCCGACCAGGAGCACAGATACGCAGTATTTT.

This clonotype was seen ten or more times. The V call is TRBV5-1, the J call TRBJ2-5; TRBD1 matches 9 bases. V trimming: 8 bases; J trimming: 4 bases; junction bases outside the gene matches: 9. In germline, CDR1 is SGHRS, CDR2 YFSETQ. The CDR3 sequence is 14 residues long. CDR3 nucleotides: TGCGCCAGTCACGCAACAGGGGGCCGAGAGACCCAGTACTTC. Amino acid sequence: CASHATGGRETQYF.

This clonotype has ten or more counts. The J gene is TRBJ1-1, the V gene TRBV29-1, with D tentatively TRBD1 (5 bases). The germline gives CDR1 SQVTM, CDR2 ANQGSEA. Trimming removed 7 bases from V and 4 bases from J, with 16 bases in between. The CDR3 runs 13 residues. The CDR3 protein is CSEQALGVTEAFF. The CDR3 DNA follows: TGCAGCGAACAGGCACTTGGGGTCACTGAAGCTTTCTTT.